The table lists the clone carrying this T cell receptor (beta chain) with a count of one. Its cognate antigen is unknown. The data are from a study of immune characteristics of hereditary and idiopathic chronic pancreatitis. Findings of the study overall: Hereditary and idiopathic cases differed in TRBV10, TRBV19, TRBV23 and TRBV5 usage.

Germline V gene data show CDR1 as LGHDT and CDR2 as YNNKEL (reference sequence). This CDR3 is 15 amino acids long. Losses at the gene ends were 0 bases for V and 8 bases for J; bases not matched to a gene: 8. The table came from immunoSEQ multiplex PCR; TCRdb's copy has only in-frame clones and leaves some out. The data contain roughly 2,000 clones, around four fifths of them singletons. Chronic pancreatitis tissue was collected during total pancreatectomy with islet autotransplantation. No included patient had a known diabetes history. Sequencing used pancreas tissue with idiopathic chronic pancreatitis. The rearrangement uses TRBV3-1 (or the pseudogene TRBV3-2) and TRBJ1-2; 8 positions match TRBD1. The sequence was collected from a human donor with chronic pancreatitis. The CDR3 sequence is CASSQEWTGSGGYTF. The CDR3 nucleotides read TGTGCCAGCAGCCAAGAATGGACAGGGTCCGGAGGCTACACCTTC.